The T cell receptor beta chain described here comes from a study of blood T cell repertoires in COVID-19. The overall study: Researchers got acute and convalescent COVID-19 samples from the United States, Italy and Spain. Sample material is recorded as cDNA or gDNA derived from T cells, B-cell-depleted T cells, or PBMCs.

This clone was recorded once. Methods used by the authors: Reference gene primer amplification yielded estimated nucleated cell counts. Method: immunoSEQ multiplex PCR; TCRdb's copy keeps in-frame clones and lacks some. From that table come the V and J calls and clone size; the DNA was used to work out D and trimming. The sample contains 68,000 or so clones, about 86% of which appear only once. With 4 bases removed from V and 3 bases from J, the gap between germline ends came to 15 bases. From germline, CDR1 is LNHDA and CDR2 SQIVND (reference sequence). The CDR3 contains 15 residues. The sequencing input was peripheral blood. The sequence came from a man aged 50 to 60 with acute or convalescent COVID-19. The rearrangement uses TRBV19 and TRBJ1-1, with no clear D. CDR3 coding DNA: TGTGCCAGTAGTAAGGACCGGGAGCGATACACTGAAGCTTTCTTT. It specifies CASSKDRERYTEAFF.